The 13 T cell receptor beta chains given below trace back to one sample, sequenced in a study of blood T cell repertoires in COVID-19. Libraries were prepared by immunoSEQ multiplex PCR; TCRdb keeps only in-frame clonotypes and omits some of them. The sample lists around 160,000 clones; around 84% were seen once. The sample consisted of peripheral blood. These receptors were collected from a woman older than 75 with acute or convalescent COVID-19.

This chain uses TRBV3-1 (or the pseudogene TRBV3-2) with TRBJ2-7; no clear D gene. This CDR3 is built from 12 residues. The V end was cut by 1 base, the J end by 3 bases, with 4 bases between. In germline, CDR1 is LGHDT, CDR2 YNNKEL (reference sequence). CDR3 in amino acids: CASSQALYEQYF. As DNA, the CDR3 is TGTGCCAGCAGCCAAGCCCTCTACGAGCAGTACTTC.

The CDR3 coding sequence is TGTGCCAGCAGTGGTCTAGGACTCAATATCTACGAGCAGTACTTC. Amino acid sequence: CASSGLGLNIYEQYF. V is TRBV2 and J is TRBJ2-7, with D perhaps matching TRBD2 (5 bases). Germline V CDR1 and CDR2: SNHLY, FYNNEI. The CDR3 spans 15 residues. V was trimmed by 4 bases and J by 3 bases, leaving 16 bases between them.

This chain connects TRBV2 to TRBJ1-1; D is possibly TRBD1 (6 bases). Germline V gives CDR1 SNHLY, CDR2 FYNNEI. The CDR3 length is 13 residues. V lost 5 bases to trimming and J lost 0 bases, with 7 bases between them. In DNA, the CDR3 is TGTGCCAGCAGTCGACAGGTGAACACTGAAGCTTTCTTT. Protein sequence: CASSRQVNTEAFF.

This clone was counted between two and nine times. This sequence joins TRBV10-3 and TRBJ2-1; D is uncertain. Germline CDR1 and CDR2: ENHRY and SYGVKD. Deletions cut 6 bases from V and 10 bases from J, with 16 bases between. The CDR3 has 13 residues. The CDR3 coding sequence is TGTGCCATCAGGCCCCCCCAGGTGGGCGAGCAGTTCTTC. This codes for CAIRPPQVGEQFF.

The chain joins TRBV2 to TRBJ1-1, with 8 bases that match TRBD1. V gave up 5 bases and J gave up 6 bases; unmatched junction bases: 5. From germline, CDR1 is SNHLY and CDR2 FYNNEI. The CDR3 is made up of 13 amino acids. DNA for the CDR3: TGTGCCAGCAGTCAGGACAGGGCCTCTGAAGCTTTCTTT. Translated, it gives CASSQDRASEAFF.

This clone was seen more than once but under ten times. The junction departs from the called germline gene at one end, perhaps through a read error. The gene calls are TRBV14 and TRBJ2-7, with 8 nucleotides matching TRBD1. Germline V lookup: CDR1 SGHDN, CDR2 FVKESK. The CDR3 is 13 residues long. CDR3 protein: CASSRTGTSSSHF. DNA for the CDR3: TGTGCCAGCAGCCGGACAGGGACCAGCTCTTCCCATTTC. The variable domain in full, completed from reference TRBV14 and TRBJ2-7, reads EAGVTQFPSHSVIEKGQTVTLRCDPISGHDNLYWYRRVMGKEIKFLLHFVKESKQDESGMPNNRFLAERTGGTYSTLKVQPAELEDSGVYFCASSRTGTSSSHFGPGTRLTVT.

The V gene is TRBV7-9, the J gene TRBJ2-1, with 8 bases matching TRBD2. Germline V CDR1 and CDR2: SEHNR, FQNEAQ (reference sequence). The CDR3 runs to 17 residues. V was pared by 5 bases and J by 1 base, with 10 bases of the junction left unmatched. The CDR3 bases are TGTGCCAGCAGCCCCCCAAGCGGGAGCCCTTCCTACAATGAGCAGTTCTTC. It codes for CASSPPSGSPSYNEQFF. Full variable domain (missing parts from reference TRBV7-9 and TRBJ2-1): DTGVSQNPRHKITKRGQNVTFRCDPISEHNRLYWYRQTLGQGPEFLTYFQNEAQLEKSRLLSDRFSAERPKGSFSTLEIQRTEQGDSAMYLCASSPPSGSPSYNEQFFGPGTRLTVL.

The chain is built from TRBV5-6 and TRBJ2-5; 11 bases map to TRBD1. V lost 4 bases, J lost 5 bases, and 1 base stayed unmatched. This CDR3 is built from 13 residues. Germline CDR1 SGHDT, CDR2 YYEEEE. CDR3 sequence reads: CASSRTGGETQYF. CDR3 nucleotides: TGTGCCAGCAGCAGGACAGGGGGCGAGACCCAGTACTTC. Drawing the rest from reference TRBV5-6 and TRBJ2-5, the complete variable domain is DAGVTQSPTHLIKTRGQQVTLRCSPKSGHDTVSWYQQALGQGPQFIFQYYEEEERQRGNFPDRFSGHQFPNYSSELNVNALLLGDSALYLCASSRTGGETQYFGPGTRLLVL.

The V gene is TRBV5-4, the J gene TRBJ2-2; TRBD2 aligns across 14 bases. The CDR3 spans 17 residues. The germline V gene has CDR1 SGHNT and CDR2 YYREEE (reference sequence). V shed 4 bases, J shed 7 bases, and the junction held 9 bases outside the gene matches. CDR3 coding DNA: TGTGCCAGCAGCGCGTGGACTAGCGGGAGGTTTGGCGGGGAGCTGTTTTTT. Translated, it gives CASSAWTSGRFGGELFF.

The chain recombines TRBV24-1 with TRBJ2-5, with TRBD1 identical over 8 bases. J was trimmed by 1 base and V by 7 bases; bases with no gene match: 4. The length of the CDR3 is 14 residues. Germline CDR1 KGHDR, CDR2 SFDVKD. In DNA form, the CDR3 reads TGTGCCACCAGGAGGACAGGGTTCCAAGAGACCCAGTACTTC. Its protein product is CATRRTGFQETQYF.

The V gene is TRBV6-5, the J gene TRBJ1-2; 8 bases fit TRBD1. CDR1 and CDR2 (germline): MNHEY, SVGAGI. V shed 0 bases, J shed 7 bases, and the junction held 4 bases outside the gene matches. The CDR3 is 14 residues long. Written as DNA, the CDR3 is TGTGCCAGCAGTTACTCAACAGGGGGAGGTGGCTACACCTTC. Amino acid sequence: CASSYSTGGGGYTF.

This sequence joins TRBV3-1 (or the pseudogene TRBV3-2) and TRBJ2-1, with TRBD2 matching 9 bases. CDR1 is LGHDT and CDR2 is YNNKEL in the germline V gene (reference sequence). J lost 0 bases, V lost 0 bases, and 15 bases had no gene match. This CDR3 has 21 residues. The CDR3 here is CASSQEVNRTSGLSSYNEQFF. In DNA, the CDR3 is TGTGCCAGCAGCCAAGAGGTTAATCGTACTAGCGGGCTTAGCTCCTACAATGAGCAGTTCTTC.

V and J are TRBV19 and TRBJ1-5; D remains unclear. Trimming took 4 bases from V and 4 from J, leaving 20 bases between them. This CDR3 region has 17 residues. CDR1 is LNHDA and CDR2 is SQIVND in the germline V gene (reference sequence). CDR3 bases: TGTGCCAGTAGTACCAAACTTTCAGTAGGGAGGAATCAGCCCCAGCATTTT. This translates into CASSTKLSVGRNQPQHF.